The present T cell receptor beta chain was sequenced within a study of T cell clonality in common variable immunodeficiency (dated by TCRdb to about 2015). Equivalent amounts of genomic DNA from CVID and control samples were used as sequencing input. For every sample, a 60 bp segment covering the rearranged TCRbeta CDR3 region was amplified and then sequenced. The immunoSEQ assay, a bias-corrected multiplex PCR with high-throughput sequencing, was employed for TCRbeta amplification. The authors' pipeline ran thus. Each unique nucleotide sequence was treated as a clone and annotated with V, D and J genes, copy number and frequency. Sequences were labeled productive if in frame, and non-productive if out of frame or containing stop codons. As previously described, clonality was computed from Shannon's entropy. The predicted amino acid sequences of productive clones were used to derive the mean CDR3 Kyte-Doolittle hydropathy. Hierarchical clustering of scaled V gene usage was performed with the R hclust function using Manhattan distance and complete linkage. To assess clone sharing by CDR3 amino acid sequence, 12 repertoires per group were resampled over 100 rounds. The repertoires were searched for about 70 published EBV-specific and around 240 published CMV-specific TCRbeta sequences. After a couple of CVID samples that produced fewer than 10,000 sequences were dropped from the analysis, around 41 CVID repertoires remained. TCRdb's version of the immuneACCESS table is confined to in-frame rearrangements and falls short of the full clone set. An unresolved V gene accounts for under half of the shortfall where checked; the remainder is of unknown origin. V, J and clone size are those of that table, while D and trimming were read from the DNA. This sample holds 20,000 or so clones in total, without any singletons. The top ten clones comprise roughly 2.5% of the sample.

CDR1 and CDR2, per the germline V gene (reference sequence), are SEHNR and FQNEAQ. The V end gives up 5 bases and the J end 5 bases, leaving 6 bases in the junction not matched to a gene. The CDR3 contains 15 residues, cysteine and phenylalanine counted. Shown are 36 bases from within the CDR3, in frame from base 1. General study outcomes and caveats: Fewer TCRbeta clones were shared among CVID subjects than among healthy controls (p < 0.0001). According to the authors, figuring out what caused the increased clonality in CVID would require sequencing the repertoires of T cell subpopulations. TCRbeta clonality was higher in CVID subjects than in healthy controls (t-test p = 0.018), and the increase was most characteristic of about a third of subjects. Correlations of repertoire features with clinical complications were constrained by heterogeneity among patients within the CVID cohort. CVID TCRbeta sequences were reported to have fewer deletions and N-nucleotide insertions and to lack highly modified clones with 13 or more V deletions. Despite equal DNA input, controls averaged about 81,820 unique sequences per sample versus around 32,000 in CVID samples.

CVID was diagnosed by standard criteria: serum IgG, IgA and/or IgM reduced below normal range, plus specific antibody deficiency. There were 44 subjects in the CVID group (approximately 15 female and some 29 male), ranging in age from about 9 to 70 years, with a mean age of approximately 40. Most CVID patients and most healthy controls were of Caucasian heritage. All CVID subjects had received replacement immunoglobulin therapy for at least one year at the time of study participation. No CVID subject was ill or taking immunomodulatory or immunosuppressive medication when blood was collected. Heparinized peripheral whole blood samples of about 4.5 to 8.5 ml were collected from each donor. Genomic DNA from adults with common variable immune deficiency (CVID) and from healthy adult controls was used to sequence TCRbeta CDR3 repertoires. Diluted blood was subjected to density centrifugation over Hypaque 1077 or Ficoll-Paque for isolation of peripheral blood mononuclear cells. Genomic DNA was obtained from unsorted mononuclear cells through either Qiagen column purification or a centrifugation-based method.

This clone has a count of ten or more. Its target antigen remains unknown. The sequence runs out 3 residues before the end of the CDR3; the remainder is reconstructed from the germline J gene. Sequenced material: peripheral blood mononuclear cells. Here the chain combines TRBV7-9 and TRBJ2-5, with 12 bases matching TRBD1. This TCR was sampled from a human donor with common variable immunodeficiency. CDR3 bases read: TGTGCCAGCAGCCAGCAGGGACAGGGGGCTGAGACC. Translation gives CASSQQGQGAET. The full CDR3 sequence reads CASSQQGQGAETQYF.